A few counts support the clone carrying this T cell receptor beta chain. The data are from a study of CD8+ T cells in alopecia areata. Treatment meaning: oral pan-JAK inhibitor, 5-10 mg twice daily. Following RNA extraction, reverse transcription yielded cDNA that acted as the sequencing template. Profiled with immunoSEQ multiplex PCR; TCRdb holds only in-frame clones, not every one. The table has nearly 110,000 clones, about 83% seen once. With V trimmed by 4 bases and J by 6 bases, 6 bases remained unmatched. In germline, CDR1 is WSHSY, CDR2 SAAADI. CDR3 length: 15 amino acids. The TCR originated in a human donor with alopecia areata. The J gene is TRBJ2-1, the V gene TRBV10-2; 10 nucleotides match TRBD2. Source: CD8+ T cells sorted from blood, taken at week 24, from a patient treated with tofacitinib. DNA of the CDR3: TGCGCCAGCAGTGTAAGCGGGGGGGCAGGCAATGAGCAGTTCTTC. Translation gives CASSVSGGAGNEQFF.